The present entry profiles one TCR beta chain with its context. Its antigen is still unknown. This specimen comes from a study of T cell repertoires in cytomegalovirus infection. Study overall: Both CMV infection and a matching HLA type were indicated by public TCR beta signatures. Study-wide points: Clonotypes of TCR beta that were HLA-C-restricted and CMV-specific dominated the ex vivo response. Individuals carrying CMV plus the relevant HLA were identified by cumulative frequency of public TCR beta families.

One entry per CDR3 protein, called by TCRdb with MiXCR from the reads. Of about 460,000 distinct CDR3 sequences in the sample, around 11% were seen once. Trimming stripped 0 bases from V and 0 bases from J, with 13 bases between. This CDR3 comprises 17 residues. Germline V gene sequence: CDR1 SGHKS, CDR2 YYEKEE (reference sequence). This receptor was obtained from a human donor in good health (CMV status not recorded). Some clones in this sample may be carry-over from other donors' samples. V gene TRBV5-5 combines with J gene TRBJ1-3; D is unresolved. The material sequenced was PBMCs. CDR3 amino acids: CASSLGAGESSGNTIYF. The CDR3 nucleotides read TGTGCCAGCAGCTTGGGAGCGGGAGAGAGCTCTGGAAACACCATATATTTT.